Here is one T cell receptor beta chain with its context. Its antigen is still unknown. Sequence at one end of the junction differs from germline and may be a read error. These data originate in a study of CD8 T cells in ankylosing spondylitis. The study, taken as a whole, reports: A TCR beta motif of under ten highly homologous variants appeared characteristic of ankylosing spondylitis blood. Enrichment of disease-linked clones was reportedly significant in matched ankylosing spondylitis synovial fluid. Some motif variants were previously reported in reactive arthritis synovial fluid and blood.

In TCRdb, the 5' RACE reads were re-called with MiXCR into one record per CDR3 protein. Here the sample spans 200,000 or so distinct CDR3 sequences, 10% to 15% being singletons. CDR1 is SNHLY, CDR2 FYNNEI, per germline. This CDR3 is built from 18 residues. The chain has TRBV2 and TRBJ2-3; 7 positions match TRBD1. This TCR came from a female donor with ankylosing spondylitis or in good health (not recorded which). The sequenced material came from blood, either unsorted or a sorted T cell fraction (not recorded which). The CDR3 sequence: CTSSPRDSHTSSTDTQYF. In DNA, the CDR3 is TGTACCAGCAGTCCCCGGGACAGTCATACCTCTAGCACAGATACGCAGTATTTT. Supplemented by reference TRBV2 and TRBJ2-3, the full variable domain reads EPEVTQTPSHQVTQMGQEVILRCVPISNHLYFYWYRQILGQKVEFLVSFYNNEISEKSEIFDDQFSVERPDGSNFTLKIRSTKLEDSAMYFCTSSPRDSHTSSTDTQYFGPGTRLTVL.